A selection of T cell receptor beta chains follows, all from one sample in a study of post-analysis software for immune sequencing data. TCRdb re-called the PCR reads through MiXCR, storing one row per CDR3 protein. This sample carries over 700,000 distinct CDR3 sequences, about 27% of them seen once, and the ten largest clones take 0.5% to 0.6%. The material sequenced was blood. Receptors were obtained from a girl aged 10 to 17 with multiple sclerosis. Each CDR3 is given with its conserved first and last residue. A D gene is named only where the DNA matches it firmly. Where a row states a size, it is once, few, many or the class of an expanded clone; other rows omit it.

d_gene	v_gene	abundance	j_gene	CDR3nt	CDR3aa
-	TRBV28	-	TRBJ2-3	TGTGCCAGCAGCTTCGCGGACCGTAAGGTGCCTACGCAGTATTTT	CASSFADRKVPTQYF
-	TRBV20-1	-	TRBJ1-2	TGCAGTGCTAGGGCAGCTCTCCCTGGGGGCTACACCTTC	CSARAALPGGYTF
-	TRBV19	few	TRBJ2-6	TGTGCCAGTAGGGCGTGGAGGGGGCCTGGGGCCAACGTCCTGACTTTC	CASRAWRGPGANVLTF
-	TRBV10-3	few	TRBJ2-1	TGTGCCATCAGCACGGTAGGGGGATTATACAATGAGCAGTTCTTC	CAISTVGGLYNEQFF
TRBD1	TRBV10-3	few	TRBJ2-1	TGTGCCATCACGGCAGGGGGCGCCTACAATGAGCAGTTCTTC	CAITAGGAYNEQFF
-	TRBV6-5	-	TRBJ2-1	TGTGCCAGCAGTCCGACGTCGTCTTGGAGGGGCAATGAGCAGTTCTTC	CASSPTSSWRGNEQFF
-	TRBV2	few	TRBJ2-4	TGTGCCAGCAGTGAATGGCCAGGATTGTTAGCCAAAAACATTCAGTACTTC	CASSEWPGLLAKNIQYF
-	TRBV28	-	TRBJ2-3	TGTGCCAGCAGTTTATCAACCCCCGTCCCAGATACGCAGTATTTT	CASSLSTPVPDTQYF
-	TRBV7-2	few	TRBJ2-1	TGTGCCAGCAGCTCCGCCCGCCCGTACTCCTACAATGAGCAGTTCTTC	CASSSARPYSYNEQFF
-	TRBV6-5	-	TRBJ1-5	TGTGCCAGCAGACCCAAAGAGGCCCATAGCAATCAGCCCCAGCATTTT	CASRPKEAHSNQPQHF
-	TRBV7-9	few	TRBJ2-5	TGTGCCAGCAGCTTAGTAGGTCCCCGGTGGGAGACCCAGTACTTC	CASSLVGPRWETQYF
TRBD2	TRBV7-2	few	TRBJ2-7	TGTGCCAGCAGCTTAGGGGAGGGCCGATGGTACGAGCAGTACTTC	CASSLGEGRWYEQYF
TRBD1	TRBV20-1	-	TRBJ1-5	TGCAGTGCCCGGACAGGGGCTAGCAATCAGCCCCAGCATTTT	CSARTGASNQPQHF
TRBD2	TRBV20-1	-	TRBJ2-3	TGCAGTGCTAGTGGGAGGGGCAGCAGCACAGATACGCAGTATTTT	CSASGRGSSTDTQYF
-	TRBV28	-	TRBJ2-4	TGTGCCACCACCTTTGGGGGGGCGGCCAAAAACATTCAGTACTTC	CATTFGGAAKNIQYF
-	TRBV5-1	-	TRBJ2-3	TGCGCCAGCAGCTTGGAGTCGCAGGATACAGATACGCAGTATTTT	CASSLESQDTDTQYF
-	TRBV12-5	-	TRBJ1-2	TGTGCTAGTGGTTTGGAACAGGGTGGACGCTACACCTTC	CASGLEQGGRYTF
TRBD2	TRBV28	-	TRBJ2-5	TGTGCCAGCTTACCCGGGAGGGAGGGAGAGACCCAGTACTTC	CASLPGREGETQYF
-	TRBV7-2	-	TRBJ2-1	TGTGCCAGCAGCTTAACCAGGCCTCCGGAGCAGTTCTTC	CASSLTRPPEQFF
-	TRBV7-9	few	TRBJ1-4	TGTGCCAGCAGCCCCACCGGGGCGGGGGAAAAACTGTTTTTT	CASSPTGAGEKLFF
-	TRBV12-3/TRBV12-4	-	TRBJ1-2	TGTGCCAGCAGTCCTTCCGGGACCGCGAAGATCTATGGCTACACCTTC	CASSPSGTAKIYGYTF
-	TRBV4-1	-	TRBJ1-1	TGCGCCAGCAGCGCAGCTGAGAACACTGAAGCTTTCTTT	CASSAAENTEAFF
-	TRBV21-1	-	TRBJ2-1	TGTGCCAGCAGCAAAGGGGGTAGCGGGGGGGCCCTCTACAATGAGCAGTTCTTC	CASSKGGSGGALYNEQFF
-	TRBV7-9	few	TRBJ1-2	TGTGCCAGCAGCCCCGTATCCGGCTACACCTTC	CASSPVSGYTF
TRBD1	TRBV10-1	few	TRBJ2-1	TGCGCCAGCAGTGGAACAGGGGGCTCCTACAATGAGCAGTTCTTC	CASSGTGGSYNEQFF
-	TRBV5-1	-	TRBJ2-1	TGCGCCAGCAGCTTCTCAGGCGGTGCCTCCTACAATGAGCAGTTCTTC	CASSFSGGASYNEQFF
-	TRBV6-5	-	TRBJ2-3	TGTGCCAGCAGCACTGACAGGAGATCTTGTGATACGCAGTATTTT	CASSTDRRSCDTQYF
-	TRBV24-1	-	TRBJ2-4	TGTGCCACCAGTGATGGAACATGGGGCAAAAACATTCAGTACTTC	CATSDGTWGKNIQYF
TRBD1	TRBV5-6	few	TRBJ2-5	TGTGCCAGCAGCCCGGGACAGGATTCCGTAGAGACCCAGTACTTC	CASSPGQDSVETQYF
-	TRBV5-1	-	TRBJ2-1	TGCGCCAGCAGCTTGGCGGGGGCCCTCGGAAATGAGCAGTTCTTC	CASSLAGALGNEQFF
TRBD2	TRBV4-1	-	TRBJ2-6	TGCGCCAGCAGCAAGCGGGACCAAGCCGCGGGGGCCAACGTCCTGACTTTC	CASSKRDQAAGANVLTF
-	TRBV20-1	-	TRBJ2-7	TGCAGTGCTAGATGGGTCCGGGACGAGCAGTACTTC	CSARWVRDEQYF
-	TRBV20-1	-	TRBJ2-7	TGCAGTGCTAGAGGGAGGAAGGAGCGGTACGAGCAGTACTTC	CSARGRKERYEQYF
-	TRBV7-2	-	TRBJ2-6	TGTGCCAGCAGCCACGCTCCGGGTCGTGCTGGGGCCAACGTCCTGACTTTC	CASSHAPGRAGANVLTF
-	TRBV6-2/TRBV6-3	-	TRBJ2-7	TGTGCCAGCGGGAACACAGGGACCTACGAGCAGTACTTC	CASGNTGTYEQYF
-	TRBV20-1	-	TRBJ2-3	TGCAGTTCTTACCTGGCTAAACAATCCACAGATACGCAGTATTTT	CSSYLAKQSTDTQYF
-	TRBV6-6	-	TRBJ1-2	TGTGCCAGCAGCCAAAGTCCGGGACGCTTCTATGGCTACACCTTC	CASSQSPGRFYGYTF
-	TRBV6-1	-	TRBJ1-2	TGTGCCAGCAGTGAAAGAAGGGGGTATGGCTACACCTTC	CASSERRGYGYTF
-	TRBV7-8	-	TRBJ2-3	TGTGCCAGCAGCCCGACCGGGGGAGGCGGTGGTACGCAGTATTTT	CASSPTGGGGGTQYF
-	TRBV6-6	few	TRBJ1-1	TGTGCCAGCCTTGGGGCGATGAACACTGAAGCTTTCTTT	CASLGAMNTEAFF
-	TRBV28	-	TRBJ2-5	TGTGCCAGCAGTTTCAAACCAAGTTCTGAGACCCAGTACTTC	CASSFKPSSETQYF
TRBD1	TRBV27	few	TRBJ2-7	TGTGCCAGCAGTCCGCGGACAGGGGCCTGGTACGAGCAGTACTTC	CASSPRTGAWYEQYF
TRBD2	TRBV10-3	-	TRBJ2-1	TGTGCCGTGGGAGGGACTAGCGGGACTCGGGACGATGAGCAGTTCTTC	CAVGGTSGTRDDEQFF
-	TRBV11-2	few	TRBJ2-7	TGTGCCAGCAGCCAGCAGCGTCTTTCCAACGAGCAGTACTTC	CASSQQRLSNEQYF
-	TRBV7-2	few	TRBJ2-1	TGTGCCAGCAGCTTACTATTGGGAGTAGGTTACAATGAGCAGTTCTTC	CASSLLLGVGYNEQFF
TRBD2	TRBV15	-	TRBJ2-7	TGTGCCACCAGCAGAGATCCCCGGGAGGTACCCTACGAGCAGTACTTC	CATSRDPREVPYEQYF
-	TRBV20-1	-	TRBJ2-7	TGCAGTGCTAGTAAACAGGGTCGGACGGAGCAGTACTTC	CSASKQGRTEQYF
-	TRBV7-9	-	TRBJ1-4	TGTGCCAGCAGCCCGATGGTACAGGGCCTTAATGAAAAACTGTTTTTT	CASSPMVQGLNEKLFF
TRBD1	TRBV15	few	TRBJ1-2	TGTGCCACCAGCAGACCGGGACAGGGGGCTCCTTACGGCTACACCTTC	CATSRPGQGAPYGYTF
TRBD1	TRBV7-8	-	TRBJ1-5	TGTGCCAGCAGCCCAAACAGGGGCGGTCAGCCCCAGCATTTT	CASSPNRGGQPQHF